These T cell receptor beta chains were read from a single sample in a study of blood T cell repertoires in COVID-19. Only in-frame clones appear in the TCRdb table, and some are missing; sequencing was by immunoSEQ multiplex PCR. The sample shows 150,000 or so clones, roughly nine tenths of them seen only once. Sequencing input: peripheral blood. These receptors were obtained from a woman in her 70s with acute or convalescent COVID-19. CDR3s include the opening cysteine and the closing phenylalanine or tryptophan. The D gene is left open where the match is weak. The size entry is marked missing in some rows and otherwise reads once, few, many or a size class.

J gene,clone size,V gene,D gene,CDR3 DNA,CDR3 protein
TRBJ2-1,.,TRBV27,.,TGTGCCAGCAGTTCCTGGCGGCGGGGCATCGACAATGAGCAGTTCTTC,CASSSWRRGIDNEQFF
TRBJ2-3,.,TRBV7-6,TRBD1,TGTGCCAGCAGCCTATCCACAGGGGGCAGGAGCACAGATACGCAGTATTTT,CASSLSTGGRSTDTQYF
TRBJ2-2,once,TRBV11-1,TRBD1,TGTGCCAGCAGCTTAGTGGGCAGGGGGCACACCGGGGAGCTGTTTTTT,CASSLVGRGHTGELFF
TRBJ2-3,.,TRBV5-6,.,TGTGCCAGCAGCCCCAGCCGACAGCTAAGCACAGATACGCAGTATTTT,CASSPSRQLSTDTQYF
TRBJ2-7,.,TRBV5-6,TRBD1,TGTGCCAGCAGCTTTTATCAGGGGGTCTCCTACGAGCAGTACTTC,CASSFYQGVSYEQYF
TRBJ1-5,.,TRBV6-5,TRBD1,TGTGCCAGCAGTCCCAGGGGGTATAGCAATCAGCCCCAGCATTTT,CASSPRGYSNQPQHF
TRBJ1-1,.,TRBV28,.,TGTGCCAGCGGGTCTTACGGGGTGGCGAACACTGAAGCTTTCTTT,CASGSYGVANTEAFF
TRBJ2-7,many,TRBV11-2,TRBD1,TGTGCCAGCAGCAAGATACAGGGGGCAAGCTACGAGCAGTACTTC,CASSKIQGASYEQYF
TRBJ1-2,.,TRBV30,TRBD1,TGTGCCTGGAGTGAACAGGGGCACTATGGCTACACCTTC,CAWSEQGHYGYTF
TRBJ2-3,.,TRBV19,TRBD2,TGTGCCAGTAGTCGACGACTAGCGGGGGGGACAGATACGCAGTATTTT,CASSRRLAGGTDTQYF
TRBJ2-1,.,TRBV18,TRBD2,TGTGCCAGCTCACCACCGACCGCGGGGGGGGCCTACAATGAGCAGTTCTTC,CASSPPTAGGAYNEQFF
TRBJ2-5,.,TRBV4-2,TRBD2,TGTGCCAGCAGCCAAGGGCAGGGAGGGGAGACCCAGTACTTC,CASSQGQGGETQYF
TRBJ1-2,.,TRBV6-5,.,TGTGCCAGCAGTTACTCTCGGACAGCTAACTATGGCTACACCTTC,CASSYSRTANYGYTF
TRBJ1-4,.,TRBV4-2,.,TGTGCCAGCAGTCTCCCGGGGGGGACTGAAAAACTGTTTTTT,CASSLPGGTEKLFF
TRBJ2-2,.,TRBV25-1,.,TGTGCCAGCCTATACGCCGGGGAGCTGTTTTTT,CASLYAGELFF
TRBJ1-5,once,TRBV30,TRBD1,TGTGCCTGGAGTCAGGGACAGGGGGACAATCAGCCCCAGCATTTT,CAWSQGQGDNQPQHF
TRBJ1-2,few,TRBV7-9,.,TGTGCCAGCAGTAAAACAGACCCCTATGGCTACACCTTC,CASSKTDPYGYTF
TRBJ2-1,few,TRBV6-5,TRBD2,TGTGCCAGCAGTATCCTAGCGGGGGGGTACAATGAGCAGTTCTTC,CASSILAGGYNEQFF
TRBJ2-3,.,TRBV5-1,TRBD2,TGCGCCAGCAGTTCTAGCGGGGGGACCGGCACAGATACGCAGTATTTT,CASSSSGGTGTDTQYF
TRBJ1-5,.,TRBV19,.,TGTGCCAGTAGTACCACCGCAGCTCCCGGGGGGCCCCAGCATTTT,CASSTTAAPGGPQHF
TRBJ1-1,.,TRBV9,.,TGTGCCAGCAGCGTAAACCCCCCAGGGCTCGGAGGGCCTTTCTTT,CASSVNPPGLGGPFF
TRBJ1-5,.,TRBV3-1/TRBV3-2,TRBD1,TGTGCCAGCAGCCAGACGGACAGGCGGGATCAGCCCCAGCATTTT,CASSQTDRRDQPQHF
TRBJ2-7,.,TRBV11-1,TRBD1,TGTGCCAGCAGCTCAGCCAATGACAGGGGGTCGCGCGAGCAGTACTTC,CASSSANDRGSREQYF
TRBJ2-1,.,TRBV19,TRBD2,TGTGCCAGTAGTATAGGCGCGGGACTAGCGATCCATGAGCAGTTCTTC,CASSIGAGLAIHEQFF
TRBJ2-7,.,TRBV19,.,TGTGCCAGCGCACGGAGTGCCTACGAGCAGTACTTC,CASARSAYEQYF
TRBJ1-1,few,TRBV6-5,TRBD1,TGTGCCAGCAGTAAAACGGGACAGTTGAACACTGAAGCTTTCTTT,CASSKTGQLNTEAFF
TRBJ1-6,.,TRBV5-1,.,TGCGCCAGCAGCTTGGCTGGGGGAGGGAGTTCACCCCTCCACTTT,CASSLAGGGSSPLHF
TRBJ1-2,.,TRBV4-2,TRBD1,TGTGCCAGCAGCCAAGATCCAGGACAGGGCCGATACTACACCTTC,CASSQDPGQGRYYTF
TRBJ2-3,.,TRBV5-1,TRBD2,TGCGCCAGCACCCTCGGGGGGACTAGCGGGAGCACAGATACGCAGTATTTT,CASTLGGTSGSTDTQYF
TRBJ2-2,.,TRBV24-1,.,TGTGCCACCATGCGGGCAGGGGCTGGCGGGGAGCTGTTTTTT,CATMRAGAGGELFF
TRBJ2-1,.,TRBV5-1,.,TGCGCCAGCAGCTTGGGAGTGAGGAATGAGCAGTTCTTC,CASSLGVRNEQFF
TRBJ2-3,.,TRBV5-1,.,TGCGCCAGCAGACCAAAAGCGACCGTGAGTACAGATACGCAGTATTTT,CASRPKATVSTDTQYF
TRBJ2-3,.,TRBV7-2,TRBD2,TGTGCCAGCAGCTTAGGAGCTAGCGGGAGGATTGATACGCAGTATTTT,CASSLGASGRIDTQYF